A selection of T cell receptor beta chains follows, all from one sample in a study of shared clonotypes between healthy human individuals. Sequencing used immunoSEQ multiplex PCR; TCRdb keeps in-frame clones, though not all of them. The sample records some 1,900,000 clones, just under 95% being singletons. The sample was naive CD8+ T cells sorted from blood. The source of these receptors is a man between 18 and 35 years old in good health. Each CDR3 is given with its conserved first and last residue. D genes are given only for firm matches. A row's size may be missing; if present it is once, few, many or a size class.

D gene	clone size	V gene	J gene	CDR3 DNA	CDR3 protein
-	-	TRBV4-1	TRBJ1-1	TGCGCCAGCAGCCAGGGTGCCATGAACACTGAAGCTTTCTTT	CASSQGAMNTEAFF
-	-	TRBV30	TRBJ1-3	TGTGCCTGGACTCCCGGAAACACCATATATTTT	CAWTPGNTIYF
-	-	TRBV7-2	TRBJ1-5	TGTGCCAGCAGCTTAGGGGTGCCTGAACTTAGCAATCAGCCCCAGCATTTT	CASSLGVPELSNQPQHF
-	-	TRBV29-1	TRBJ1-1	TGCAGCGGGGGGCCCAGGAAGGGGAACACTGAAGCTTTCTTT	CSGGPRKGNTEAFF
-	-	TRBV19	TRBJ2-2	TGTGCCAGTAGTATTTGGAACACCGGGGAGCTGTTTTTT	CASSIWNTGELFF
TRBD1	-	TRBV19	TRBJ1-5	TGTGCCAGTAAACAGGGGGGTCAGCCCCAGCATTTT	CASKQGGQPQHF
-	-	TRBV5-1	TRBJ1-6	TGCGCCAGCAGATCGGACAGCTCCTATAATTCACCCCTCCACTTT	CASRSDSSYNSPLHF
TRBD1	-	TRBV4-1	TRBJ2-7	TGCGCCAGCAGCGACGGGACAGGGGAACCCTACGAGCAGTACTTC	CASSDGTGEPYEQYF
TRBD2	-	TRBV2	TRBJ2-1	TGTGCCAGCAGTGAGGCTTCGGGGGGGACCTACAATGAGCAGTTCTTC	CASSEASGGTYNEQFF
-	-	TRBV28	TRBJ2-1	TGTGCCAGCAGTTACGGGGGACCCTACAATGAGCAGTTCTTC	CASSYGGPYNEQFF
TRBD1	once	TRBV9	TRBJ2-2	TGTGCCAGCAGCGTACGGGGGACAGGGGGCGTCGGGGAGCTGTTTTTT	CASSVRGTGGVGELFF
-	-	TRBV27	TRBJ2-6	TGTGCCAGCAGCCCGGGCGGGGCCAACGTCCTGACTTTC	CASSPGGANVLTF
TRBD2	-	TRBV7-6	TRBJ2-1	TGTGCCAGCAGCCTGAATCGCGGGAGGGCCGCTGATGAGCAGTTCTTC	CASSLNRGRAADEQFF
-	-	TRBV4-1	TRBJ1-2	TGCGCCAGCAGCCAAGGGCCAACGTATGGCTACACCTTC	CASSQGPTYGYTF
-	-	TRBV13	TRBJ1-1	TGTGCCAGCAGCCCGCAAGGGTACACTGAAGCTTTCTTT	CASSPQGYTEAFF
TRBD2	-	TRBV30	TRBJ2-1	TGTGCCTGGGAGGGGCCTAGCGGGATATTAGCTTGGGACAATGAGCAGTTCTTC	CAWEGPSGILAWDNEQFF
-	-	TRBV30	TRBJ2-7	TGTGCCTGGAGTGTTGGTTTTAGGGACGAGCAGTACTTC	CAWSVGFRDEQYF
-	-	TRBV27	TRBJ2-3	TGTGCCAGCAGTTCCCTTGGGGATACGCAGTATTTT	CASSSLGDTQYF
TRBD2	-	TRBV2	TRBJ2-3	TGTGCCAGCAGCGCTAGCGGGAGGGAAACAGATACGCAGTATTTT	CASSASGRETDTQYF
-	-	TRBV5-6	TRBJ2-3	TGTGCCAGCAGCTTTGGTACAGATACGCAGTATTTT	CASSFGTDTQYF